This TCR beta chain was sequenced for a study of blood T cell repertoires in COVID-19. Study overall: Specimens from acute and convalescent COVID-19 originated in the United States, Italy and Spain. T cells, B-cell-depleted T cells, or PBMCs provided the cDNA or gDNA that served as material.

From germline, CDR1 is SNHLY and CDR2 FYNNEI. The V and J ends lost 2 bases and 4 bases, in that order; junction bases with no gene match: 3. CDR3 size: 15 residues. Under the authors' procedure: Amplified reference gene primers provided the basis for estimating nucleated cell counts. Data came from immunoSEQ multiplex PCR; TCRdb stores just in-frame clones and leaves some out. V, J and clone size derive from that table, while D and trimming were established from the DNA sequence. This sample has about 230,000 clones, with 75% to 85% found just once. This receptor was taken from an elderly woman with COVID-19, enrolled during active disease. Sequencing was done on a sample of peripheral blood. The chain employs TRBV2 and TRBJ1-5, with 9 nucleotides matching TRBD1. The CDR3 DNA follows: TGTGCCAGCAGTGAATCGGACAGGGGAAATCAGCCCCAGCATTTT. This encodes CASSESDRGNQPQHF.